The subject of this entry is one T cell receptor (beta chain). Molecular barcoding with unique molecular identifiers was used for the TCRbeta library. Each CDR3 protein gets one entry after TCRdb re-called the PCR reads with MiXCR. The sample lists 300,000 to 350,000 distinct CDR3 sequences; approximately 23% were seen once. The sample originates from a study of T-cell reconstitution after alpha-beta-depleted transplantation in children. Germline V gene sequence: CDR1 MGHRA, CDR2 YSYEKL. The CDR3 length is 12 residues. The germline V and J ends were trimmed by 5 bases and 10 bases, with 13 bases remaining between them.

This TCR was sampled from a male patient younger than 18 who had a stem cell transplant for acute lymphoblastic leukemia, so the T cells may come from the graft donor. The rearrangement links TRBV4-1 to TRBJ2-3; TRBD2 might be the D (5 bases). The material sequenced was PBMCs, mostly from graft donor cells, taken 180 days after TCRalphabeta/CD19-depleted stem cell transplant. The DNA of the CDR3 is TGCGCCAGCAGCTCCCGGGGTATACCGCAGTATTTT. It encodes CASSSRGIPQYF.